Presented here are 23 T cell receptor beta chains from one specimen sequenced in a study of blood T cell repertoires in COVID-19. Generated by immunoSEQ multiplex PCR, the TCRdb table keeps only in-frame clones and is missing some. The sample includes over 150,000 clones, around 81% seen only once; the top ten take 12%. Material: peripheral blood. The receptors come from an elderly woman with COVID-19, enrolled during active disease.

The chain has TRBV9 and TRBJ2-7; a weak D match, TRBD2 (6 bases). The CDR3 is 14 amino acids. V gave up 0 bases and J gave up 5 bases, with 12 bases separating them. Looked up from germline, CDR1 is SGDLS and CDR2 is YYNGEE. CDR3 region: CASSVGRLENEQYF. CDR3 bases: TGTGCCAGCAGCGTAGGCCGACTAGAAAACGAGCAGTACTTC.

The gene calls are TRBV7-2 and TRBJ1-2; 8 bases are shared with TRBD1. Germline V gene lookup returns CDR1 SGHTA and CDR2 FQGNSA. The CDR3 is made up of 15 amino acids. V was clipped by 5 bases and J by 3 bases; unmatched bases: 8. DNA of the CDR3: TGTGCCAGCAGCGCACTCTACAGGGGGTACTATGGCTACACCTTC. Translating it yields CASSALYRGYYGYTF.

This chain connects TRBV5-5 to TRBJ1-2; a weak D match, TRBD1 (5 bases). CDR3 size: 15 residues. Trimming took off 3 bases at V and 3 bases at J, with 15 bases between the two ends. The germline V gene encodes CDR1 SGHKS and CDR2 YYEKEE (reference sequence). CDR3 DNA sequence: TGTGCCAGCAGCTCTGGGGCAGAGCAATACTATGGCTACACCTTC. This sequence encodes CASSSGAEQYYGYTF.

The V and J genes are TRBV7-2 and TRBJ2-7, with 8 bases matching TRBD2. This CDR3 has 16 residues. Germline loops: CDR1 SGHTA, CDR2 FQGNSA. The junction had 14 bases not matched to a gene; V was cut back by 3 bases and J by 7 bases. CDR3 amino acids: CASSFDLAGGLWEQYF. The DNA of the CDR3 is TGTGCCAGCAGCTTCGACCTTGCGGGGGGCCTCTGGGAGCAGTACTTC.

The chain combines TRBV10-3 with TRBJ1-6; D unclear. This CDR3 region has 12 residues. V lost 10 bases and J lost 9, with 13 bases in between. Germline V CDR1 and CDR2: ENHRY, SYGVKD. The CDR3 DNA reads TGTGCCACCGAAGCGGGAGGTTCACCCCTCCACTTT. Translation gives CATEAGGSPLHF.

The chain has TRBV19 and TRBJ2-4, with D possibly matching TRBD1 (5 bases). This CDR3 is 14 amino acids long. V lost 3 bases and J 6 bases, leaving 12 bases between the germline ends. Germline V gives CDR1 LNHDA, CDR2 SQIVND (reference sequence). The CDR3, as DNA: TGTGCCAGTAGTATCCAAGGCAGGGCAAACATTCAGTACTTC. Translated: CASSIQGRANIQYF.

The chain employs TRBV10-3 and TRBJ2-2, with 7 positions matching TRBD2. Germline-derived CDR1 and CDR2 are ENHRY and SYGVKD. The junction had 6 bases not matched to a gene; V was cut back by 2 bases and J by 6 bases. The CDR3 has 15 amino acids. The CDR3 DNA is TGTGCCATCAGTGAGCTTCAGGGAGGGTCCGGGGAGCTGTTTTTT. Encoded protein: CAISELQGGSGELFF.

The rearrangement links TRBV12-3 or TRBV12-4 to TRBJ1-2, with 8 positions matching TRBD1. V was pared by 3 bases and J by 7 bases, with 4 bases of the junction left unmatched. This CDR3 has 13 residues. DNA for the CDR3: TGTGCCAGCAGTTTGGGACAGGCTGCTGGCTACACCTTC. Translating it yields CASSLGQAAGYTF.

The V gene is TRBV5-6, the J gene TRBJ1-2; D unresolved. CDR1 is SGHDT, CDR2 YYEEEE, per germline. Trimming cost V 2 bases and J 2 bases, with 7 bases left between them. This CDR3 is built from 13 residues. CDR3 sequence reads: CASSFDWNYGYTF. CDR3 bases: TGTGCCAGCAGCTTCGACTGGAACTATGGCTACACCTTC. The full variable domain, rest sourced from reference TRBV5-6 and TRBJ1-2, is DAGVTQSPTHLIKTRGQQVTLRCSPKSGHDTVSWYQQALGQGPQFIFQYYEEEERQRGNFPDRFSGHQFPNYSSELNVNALLLGDSALYLCASSFDWNYGYTFGSGTRLTVV.

The V call is TRBV2, the J call TRBJ1-1; TRBD1 matches 7 bases. Unmatched junction bases numbered 5, after V lost 2 bases and J lost 11 bases. CDR1 and CDR2 from the germline V gene are SNHLY and FYNNEI. The CDR3 spans 12 residues. CDR3 protein: CASSERGRGAFF. DNA of the CDR3: TGTGCCAGCAGTGAAAGGGGGCGAGGGGCTTTCTTT. Drawing the rest from reference TRBV2 and TRBJ1-1, the complete variable domain is EPEVTQTPSHQVTQMGQEVILRCVPISNHLYFYWYRQILGQKVEFLVSFYNNEISEKSEIFDDQFSVERPDGSNFTLKIRSTKLEDSAMYFCASSERGRGAFFGQGTRLTVV.

A single count supports this clone. V usage is TRBV19 and J usage is TRBJ1-5; a weak D match, TRBD1 (5 bases). Deletions cut 2 bases from V and 6 bases from J, with 8 bases between. The CDR3 sequence is 13 residues long. Germline V gene sequence: CDR1 LNHDA, CDR2 SQIVND (reference sequence). CDR3 sequence reads: CASSIWGVQPQHF. The CDR3 DNA sequence: TGTGCCAGTAGTATATGGGGGGTTCAGCCCCAGCATTTT. The whole variable domain, remainder taken from reference TRBV19 and TRBJ1-5, is DGGITQSPKYLFRKEGQNVTLSCEQNLNHDAMYWYRQDPGQGLRLIYYSQIVNDFQKGDIAEGYSVSREKKESFPLTVTSAQKNPTAFYLCASSIWGVQPQHFGDGTRLSIL.

This sequence joins TRBV6-5 and TRBJ2-7; weak D call: TRBD1 (5 bases). Germline CDR1 MNHEY, CDR2 SVGAGI. The V gene lost 4 bases and the J gene lost 6 bases, with 16 bases spanning the gap. The CDR3 sequence is 14 residues long. The CDR3 is CASSFQGTLGEQYF. The CDR3 region has the DNA TGTGCCAGCAGTTTTCAGGGTACCTTGGGCGAGCAGTACTTC.

This clone was recorded once. One junction end disagrees with the germline gene, perhaps due to a read error. V usage is TRBV13 and J usage is TRBJ1-5, with 8 bases matching TRBD1. Germline values: CDR1 PRHDT, CDR2 FYEKMQ (reference sequence). The CDR3 extends over 14 amino acids. As DNA, the CDR3 is TGTGCCAGCAGCCTAGGACAGGGAGATCAGCCCCAGCATTTT. Its protein product is CASSLGQGDQPQHF.

The CDR3 region has the DNA TGTGCCAGCAGTTACTACGCGGGTGAGACCCAGTACTTC. The encoded protein is CASSYYAGETQYF. The chain combines TRBV6-6 with TRBJ2-5; a possible D gene is TRBD2 (5 bases). V lost 1 base, J lost 5 bases, and 8 bases lay in between. This CDR3 spans 13 amino acids. Per the germline V gene, CDR1 is MNHNY and CDR2 is SVGAGI (reference sequence).

As regards this clone: The sample holds other DNA sequences that translate to the same CDR3. This chain links TRBV13 with TRBJ2-3; 7 nucleotides line up with TRBD1. Germline CDR1 and CDR2: PRHDT and FYEKMQ (reference sequence). V dropped 0 bases and J dropped 2; count of bases not matched to a gene: 2. There are 15 residues in the CDR3. CDR3: CASSLGQGFTDTQYF. In DNA, the CDR3 is TGTGCCAGCAGCTTAGGACAGGGGTTCACAGATACGCAGTATTTT.

This sequence joins TRBV5-1 and TRBJ2-5, with TRBD2 identical over 10 bases. Germline-derived CDR1 and CDR2 are SGHRS and YFSETQ. There are 16 residues in the CDR3. The V segment lost 2 bases and the J segment 7 bases; nucleotides outside the gene matches: 11. CDR3 protein: CASSFRQREGGVTQYF. CDR3 nucleotide sequence: TGCGCCAGCAGCTTCAGGCAGCGGGAGGGCGGGGTGACCCAGTACTTC.

The sample holds a few counts of this clone. The J gene is TRBJ2-7, the V gene TRBV7-2; 11 nucleotides agree with TRBD2. Germline CDR1 and CDR2: SGHTA and FQGNSA. J was trimmed by 7 bases and V by 3 bases; bases with no gene match: 2. The CDR3 spans 13 residues. Written as DNA, the CDR3 is TGTGCCAGCAGCTTCACTAGCGGGGGAGAGCAGTACTTC. Protein product: CASSFTSGGEQYF. Looking up the rest from reference TRBV7-2 and TRBJ2-7 gives the full variable domain: GAGVSQSPSNKVTEKGKDVELRCDPISGHTALYWYRQSLGQGLEFLIYFQGNSAPDKSGLPSDRFSAERTGGSVSTLTIQRTQQEDSAVYLCASSFTSGGEQYFGPGTRLTVT.

This chain uses TRBV3-1 (or the pseudogene TRBV3-2) with TRBJ2-1; D possibly corresponds to TRBD1 (6 bases). This CDR3 has 18 residues. Trimming removed 0 bases from V and 4 bases from J, with 19 bases in between. Germline CDR1 reads LGHDT; CDR2 reads YNNKEL (reference sequence). The CDR3 DNA follows: TGTGCCAGCAGCCAAGAAGGGGGTTCGCGTGTGGGTTACAATGAGCAGTTCTTC. Translation gives CASSQEGGSRVGYNEQFF.

This clone has a single count. The chain carries TRBV27 and TRBJ2-3; D gene unclear. Germline V gene sequence: CDR1 MNHEY, CDR2 SMNVEV (reference sequence). Between the trimmed V and J ends, which lost 4 bases and 3 bases, there was a span of 5 bases. This CDR3 comprises 12 residues. The CDR3 bases are TGTGCCAGCAGTTCAGTGACAGATACGCAGTATTTT. Translation: CASSSVTDTQYF.

The V call is TRBV28, the J call TRBJ1-2, with TRBD1 identical over 7 bases. CDR3 length equals 17 residues. After removal of 6 bases from V and 5 bases from J, the junction contained 18 bases not matched to a gene. Per germline, CDR1 MDHEN and CDR2 SYDVKM. The CDR3 nucleotides read TGTGCCAGCAGATCAACCGCGTTACAGGGGTGGGGATATGGCTACACCTTC. Protein product: CASRSTALQGWGYGYTF.

V is TRBV5-1 and J is TRBJ2-7, with 10 bases fitting TRBD2. Germline CDR1 and CDR2: SGHRS and YFSETQ. J gave up 7 bases and V 3 bases, and 10 bases lay outside the gene matches. CDR3 length equals 15 residues. In DNA form, the CDR3 reads TGCGCCAGCAGCTCCGGGCGAGCGGGAGGGGAAGAGCAGTACTTC. Protein: CASSSGRAGGEEQYF.

Points on this clone: At one end the junction does not follow the germline gene, possibly because of a read error. The chain is built from TRBV13 and TRBJ2-1, with D perhaps TRBD2 (7 bases). Per the germline V gene, CDR1 is PRHDT and CDR2 is FYEKMQ (reference sequence). The CDR3 has 15 amino acids. As DNA, the CDR3 is TGTGCCAGCAGCGACGAGGGGGGGTCCTACAGTGAGCAGTTCTTC. Protein sequence: CASSDEGGSYSEQFF.

The genes are TRBV7-7 and TRBJ2-1; D is perhaps TRBD1 (6 bases). The CDR3 is 13 amino acids. CDR1 is SSHAT, CDR2 FNYEAQ, per germline (reference sequence). V was clipped by 5 bases and J by 4 bases, with 9 bases between them. CDR3 in DNA: TGTGCCAGCAGCCTAGACAGGTACAATGAGCAGTTCTTC. Protein product: CASSLDRYNEQFF.